This T cell receptor (beta chain) was identified in a study of blood T cells in healthy people across ages. Broader study findings: Higher diversity, along with more naive CD4+ cells, distinguished long-lived donors from aged donors.

Peripheral blood samples of around 11 milliliters were drawn from each donor. The V end lost 6 bases, the J end lost 3 bases, and 13 bases lay between the germline ends. This CDR3 has 14 amino acids. The germline V gene encodes CDR1 MNHNS and CDR2 SASEGT. A second roughly 6 to 12 cycle PCR used barcoded and J-beta primers. In TCRdb, the 5' RACE reads were re-called with MiXCR into one record per CDR3 protein. Here the sample spans about 1.6 million distinct CDR3 sequences, about 35% being singletons. As regards this clonotype: Its antigen is unidentified.

The chain carries TRBV6-1 and TRBJ2-3, with D perhaps given as TRBD1 or TRBD2 (6 bases each). Source material: blood. The clonotype originates from a woman in her twenties or thirties in good health. The CDR3 here is CASRWGANTDTQYF. DNA for the CDR3: TGTGCCAGCAGGTGGGGGGCCAATACAGATACGCAGTATTTT.